These 21 T cell receptor beta chains originate from one sample sequenced in a study of T cell responses to AZD1222 COVID-19 vaccine. Measured with immunoSEQ multiplex PCR; TCRdb has only the in-frame clones, and not every one. The profile shows around 120,000 clones, 70% to 90% of them singletons. The sequencing here drew on peripheral blood, taken on day 0 of AZD1222 vaccination. The receptors come from an adult in good health.

V is TRBV13 and J is TRBJ1-5; D is ambiguous. Per the germline V gene, CDR1 is PRHDT and CDR2 is FYEKMQ (reference sequence). There are 15 residues in the CDR3. The V end lost 0 bases, the J end lost 0 bases, and 6 bases lay between the germline ends. The CDR3 spells CASSLGTVSNQPQHF. In nucleotides, the CDR3 is TGTGCCAGCAGCTTAGGTACAGTTAGCAATCAGCCCCAGCATTTT.

V is TRBV7-9 and J is TRBJ2-3; 10 bases align to TRBD2. Germline CDR1 reads SEHNR; CDR2 reads FQNEAQ (reference sequence). The CDR3 has 14 amino acids. With V trimmed by 4 bases and J by 6 bases, 4 bases remained unmatched. The CDR3 loop is CASSYGTSEDTQYF. The CDR3 bases are TGTGCCAGCAGCTACGGGACTAGCGAGGATACGCAGTATTTT.

The V and J genes are TRBV10-3 and TRBJ2-1, with TRBD2 matching over 9 bases. The germline V gene has CDR1 ENHRY and CDR2 SYGVKD. J lost 2 bases, V lost 6 bases, and 5 bases had no gene match. The CDR3 sequence is 15 residues long. CDR3 amino acids: CAIRSGGTTYNEQFF. The CDR3 coding sequence is TGTGCCATCAGGAGCGGGGGGACGACCTACAATGAGCAGTTCTTC.

This clone has just one count. The genes are TRBV5-8 and TRBJ1-4, with D tentatively TRBD1 (6 bases). Germline V gene lookup returns CDR1 SGHTS and CDR2 YDEGEE. The V end was cut by 1 base, the J end by 7 bases, with 8 bases between. The CDR3 is 13 residues long. The CDR3 sequence is CASSLQGSEKLFF. The CDR3 nucleotides are TGTGCCAGCAGCTTGCAGGGGAGTGAAAAACTGTTTTTT.

The rearrangement links TRBV7-3 to TRBJ1-2; 11 bases match TRBD1. CDR3 size: 14 residues. Germline lookup yields CDR1 SGHTA and CDR2 FQGTGA. Trimming at V came to 5 bases and at J to 8 bases, leaving 7 bases not matched to a gene. CDR3 coding DNA: TGTGCCAGCAGCCTTTCGGGACAGGGGGGCGGCTACACCTTC. Translation gives CASSLSGQGGGYTF.

The V and J genes are TRBV6-5 and TRBJ2-2, with D unresolved. The germline V gene encodes CDR1 MNHEY and CDR2 SVGAGI. This CDR3 has 14 amino acids. With 2 bases removed from V and 1 base from J, the gap between germline ends came to 5 bases. The CDR3 coding sequence is TGTGCCAGCAGTTACCAACGGAACACCGGGGAGCTGTTTTTT. Protein sequence: CASSYQRNTGELFF.

The chain couples TRBV19 to TRBJ2-3; the D call may be TRBD1 or TRBD2 (6 bases each). Trimming left V 8 bases short and J 7 bases short, with 16 bases between. This CDR3 region has 13 residues. Germline loops: CDR1 LNHDA, CDR2 SQIVND (reference sequence). This chain's CDR3 is CASALRGANTQYF. CDR3 DNA: TGTGCCAGTGCTCTAAGGGGGGCAAATACGCAGTATTTT.

The J gene is TRBJ2-4, the V gene TRBV6-5; the match to TRBD1 covers 8 bases. This CDR3 is built from 15 residues. After removal of 0 bases from V and 9 bases from J, the junction contained 7 bases not matched to a gene. Looked up from germline, CDR1 is MNHEY and CDR2 is SVGAGI. As DNA, the CDR3 is TGTGCCAGCAGTTACTCGCCGACAGGGGAGAGCATTCAGTACTTC. Protein product: CASSYSPTGESIQYF.

The chain combines TRBV4-1 with TRBJ2-5; D gene uncertain. The CDR3 has 11 amino acids. The V end lost 5 bases, the J end lost 2 bases, and 3 bases lay between the germline ends. The germline V gene encodes CDR1 MGHRA and CDR2 YSYEKL. In DNA, the CDR3 is TGCGCCAGCAGCGGACAAGAGACCCAGTACTTC. Translation gives CASSGQETQYF.

The chain links TRBV27 to TRBJ2-5; 7 bases align to TRBD1. With V trimmed by 5 bases and J by 3 bases, 6 bases remained unmatched. Germline CDR1 and CDR2: MNHEY and SMNVEV (reference sequence). The CDR3 extends over 14 amino acids. The CDR3 region is CASSPRDREETQYF. The CDR3 DNA sequence: TGTGCCAGCAGTCCTAGAGACAGGGAAGAGACCCAGTACTTC.

This CDR3 is CASSLLPSGLAGGNTQYF. DNA for the CDR3: TGTGCCAGCAGCTTACTCCCCTCCGGACTAGCGGGGGGCAATACGCAGTATTTT. This chain uses TRBV7-6 with TRBJ2-3; 14 bases match TRBD2. Germline V CDR1 and CDR2: SGHVS, FNYEAQ. CDR3 length: 18 amino acids. The junction had 11 bases not matched to a gene; V was cut back by 2 bases and J by 7 bases.

The rearrangement links TRBV10-3 to TRBJ1-4; 7 bases line up with TRBD1. V dropped 10 bases and J dropped 8; count of bases not matched to a gene: 10. The CDR3 covers 13 residues. The germline CDR1 and CDR2 sequences are ENHRY and SYGVKD. CDR3 residues: CATNEGAGEKLFF. CDR3 sequence (DNA): TGTGCCACCAACGAGGGGGCGGGGGAAAAACTGTTTTTT.

This rearrangement joins TRBV7-2 to TRBJ1-5; D unresolved. The V gene lost 4 bases and the J gene lost 0 bases, with 7 bases spanning the gap. The germline gives CDR1 SGHTA, CDR2 FQGNSA. The CDR3 has 14 residues. CDR3 DNA sequence: TGTGCCAGCAGCTCGATGATTAGCAATCAGCCCCAGCATTTT. Amino acids: CASSSMISNQPQHF.

The rearrangement joins TRBV28 to TRBJ1-5; D might be TRBD1 (6 bases). Per germline, CDR1 MDHEN and CDR2 SYDVKM. The CDR3 length is 15 residues. The germline V and J ends were trimmed by 8 bases and 2 bases, with 16 bases remaining between them. DNA of the CDR3: TGTGCCAGCCGCTATAGGGGGAGCGGCAATCAGCCCCAGCATTTT. The encoded protein is CASRYRGSGNQPQHF.

The chain combines TRBV6-4 with TRBJ1-2; tentatively, D is TRBD1 (6 bases). CDR1 is MRHNA and CDR2 is SNTAGT in the germline V gene. The V and J ends lost 3 bases and 4 bases respectively, with 9 bases between them. The CDR3 is 13 amino acids. CDR3 loop: CASSEGGAYGYTF. DNA for the CDR3: TGTGCCAGCAGTGAAGGGGGTGCCTATGGCTACACCTTC.

The gene calls are TRBV7-9 and TRBJ1-1, with 11 bases that match TRBD1. Germline V gives CDR1 SEHNR, CDR2 FQNEAQ (reference sequence). Trimming removed 0 bases from V and 11 bases from J; junction bases left unmatched: 8. The length of the CDR3 is 15 residues. The CDR3 DNA reads as TGTGCCAGCAGCTTAGCCGGGACAGGGGGTCTAGAGGCTTTCTTT. It codes for CASSLAGTGGLEAFF.

The chain is built from TRBV5-1 and TRBJ1-2; D may be TRBD1 (5 bases). Between the trimmed V and J ends, which lost 5 bases and 4 bases, there was a span of 18 bases. The length of the CDR3 is 15 residues. CDR1 and CDR2 from the germline V gene are SGHRS and YFSETQ. CDR3 in amino acids: CASRQPGGSIYGYTF. Written as DNA, the CDR3 is TGCGCCAGCAGACAACCCGGGGGGAGTATCTATGGCTACACCTTC.

V usage is TRBV10-3 and J usage is TRBJ2-2, with a weak D call TRBD2 (6 bases). V lost 10 bases, J lost 7 bases, and 19 bases lay in between. Germline V CDR1 and CDR2: ENHRY, SYGVKD. This CDR3 has 14 residues. The CDR3 loop is CATSPRGESGELFF. CDR3 nucleotides: TGTGCCACCTCTCCTCGCGGGGAAAGCGGGGAGCTGTTTTTT.

The sample holds one count of this clone. The V and J genes are TRBV12-3 or TRBV12-4 and TRBJ2-7, with 7 bases matching TRBD1. The CDR3 loop spans 13 amino acids. Trimming at V came to 7 bases and at J to 3 bases, leaving 6 bases not matched to a gene. The DNA of the CDR3 is TGTGCCAGCACGCGACAGGGTCACTACGAGCAGTACTTC. Encoded protein: CASTRQGHYEQYF.

The chain combines TRBV6-5 with TRBJ1-1, with D perhaps TRBD1 (5 bases). The CDR3 has 14 residues. V lost 0 bases, J lost 7 bases, and 12 bases lay in between. The germline CDR1 and CDR2 sequences are MNHEY and SVGAGI. The CDR3 region is CASSYSSGTREAFF. The CDR3 region has the DNA TGTGCCAGCAGTTACTCGTCAGGGACCCGTGAAGCTTTCTTT.

J is TRBJ2-2 and V is TRBV7-2, with 7 bases identical to TRBD2. V was pared by 3 bases and J by 4 bases, with 5 bases of the junction left unmatched. Germline-derived CDR1 and CDR2 are SGHTA and FQGNSA. The CDR3 totals 15 residues. CDR3 region: CASSFSWGGTGELFF. In nucleotides, the CDR3 is TGTGCCAGCAGCTTTTCATGGGGGGGCACCGGGGAGCTGTTTTTT.